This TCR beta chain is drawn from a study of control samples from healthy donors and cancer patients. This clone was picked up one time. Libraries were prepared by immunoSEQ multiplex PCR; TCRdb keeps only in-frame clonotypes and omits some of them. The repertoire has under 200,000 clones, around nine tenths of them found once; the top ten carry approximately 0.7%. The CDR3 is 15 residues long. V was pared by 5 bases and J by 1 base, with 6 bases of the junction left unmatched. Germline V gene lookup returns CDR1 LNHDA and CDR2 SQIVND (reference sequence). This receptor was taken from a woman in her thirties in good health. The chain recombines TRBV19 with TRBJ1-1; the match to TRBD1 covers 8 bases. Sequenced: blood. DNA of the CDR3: TGTGCCAGTAGTGCCAGACAGGGGTGGAACACTGAAGCTTTCTTT. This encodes CASSARQGWNTEAFF.